The 13 T cell receptor beta chains below all came from one sample that was sequenced in a study of cytomegalovirus exposure and HLA in healthy donors. The primer mix had 60 Vbeta and 13 Jbeta primers. Only in-frame clones appear in the TCRdb table, and some are missing; sequencing was by immunoSEQ multiplex PCR. The sample shows approximately 200,000 clones, approximately 79% of them seen only once. The sequencing sample was made of PBMCs. The source is a woman in her twenties or thirties in good health and CMV-seropositive.

CDR3 coding DNA: TGTGCCAGCAGCACATCCCTAGGACAGTCCTACGAGCAGTACTTC. It encodes CASSTSLGQSYEQYF. This chain uses TRBV7-2 with TRBJ2-7; possibly TRBD1 for D (6 bases). V shed 5 bases and J shed 1 base, with 15 bases lying between them. The CDR3 sequence is 15 residues long. Germline V CDR1 and CDR2: SGHTA, FQGNSA.

The V and J genes are TRBV2 and TRBJ1-2; 9 bases map to TRBD1. After removal of 1 base from V and 4 bases from J, the junction contained 4 bases not matched to a gene. CDR1 is SNHLY, CDR2 FYNNEI, per germline. This CDR3 has 15 amino acids. The CDR3 sequence: CASSEVGTGFYGYTF. The CDR3 DNA is TGTGCCAGCAGTGAAGTTGGGACAGGGTTCTATGGCTACACCTTC.

The V call is TRBV7-9, the J call TRBJ2-7; a possible D gene is TRBD2 (6 bases). The germline gives CDR1 SEHNR, CDR2 FQNEAQ (reference sequence). The CDR3 runs to 11 residues. CDR3 nucleotide sequence: TGTGCGGCCGGGACTGCCTACGAGCAGTACTTC. Protein: CAAGTAYEQYF.

The CDR3: CASMGDQPQHF. Written as DNA, the CDR3 is TGTGCCAGCATGGGAGATCAGCCCCAGCATTTT. The chain joins TRBV6-6 to TRBJ1-5, with unresolved D. Germline CDR1 reads MNHNY; CDR2 reads SVGAGI (reference sequence). The V end was cut by 7 bases, the J end by 5 bases, with 6 bases between. The CDR3 consists of 11 residues.

The chain is built from TRBV19 and TRBJ1-1; TRBD1 is a possible D gene (5 bases). Germline assignment: CDR1 LNHDA and CDR2 SQIVND (reference sequence). There are 16 residues in the CDR3. With 5 bases removed from V and 1 base from J, the gap between germline ends came to 17 bases. The CDR3 loop is CASSPRGMLGNTEAFF. In DNA, the CDR3 is TGTGCCAGTAGTCCGCGGGGGATGCTCGGGAACACTGAAGCTTTCTTT.

This clone appeared once. The V and J genes are TRBV2 and TRBJ2-7, with 9 bases lining up with TRBD2. This CDR3 spans 15 amino acids. After removal of 6 bases from V and 5 bases from J, the junction contained 11 bases not matched to a gene. CDR1 and CDR2 (germline): SNHLY, FYNNEI. In DNA, the CDR3 is TGTGCCAGCAGGTCCAAGACTAGCGGATCCCACGAGCAGTACTTC. Translating it yields CASRSKTSGSHEQYF.

V and J are TRBV4-3 and TRBJ1-2; weak D call: TRBD1 (5 bases). CDR3 length equals 14 residues. V dropped 0 bases and J dropped 3 bases, with 8 bases sitting between them. Germline V lookup: CDR1 LGHNA, CDR2 YSLEER. The CDR3 reads CASSQDREDYGYTF. The CDR3 DNA sequence: TGCGCCAGCAGCCAAGACAGGGAGGACTATGGCTACACCTTC.

The chain is built from TRBV7-2 and TRBJ1-6, with D perhaps matching TRBD1 (5 bases). The CDR3 contains 16 residues. Germline V gene sequence: CDR1 SGHTA, CDR2 FQGNSA. V lost 4 bases, J lost 8 bases, and 18 bases lay in between. Written as DNA, the CDR3 is TGTGCCAGCAGCTACAGGACCGGCGCCTTGGATTCACCCCTCCACTTT. Encoded protein: CASSYRTGALDSPLHF.

The V call is TRBV6-6, the J call TRBJ1-2, with D unresolved. CDR1 MNHNY and CDR2 SVGAGI come from the germline V gene (reference sequence). The ends were cut back, 2 bases at V and 9 bases at J, with 19 bases in the middle. The length of the CDR3 is 15 residues. The CDR3 nucleotides are TGTGCCAGCAGTTACGACTCCACCTCTCTCAATAGCTACACCTTC. Translating gives CASSYDSTSLNSYTF.

The gene calls are TRBV20-1 and TRBJ2-7; TRBD2 might be the D (6 bases). Germline V CDR1 and CDR2: DFQATT, SNEGSKA (reference sequence). There are 11 residues in the CDR3. Trimming removed 5 bases from V and 6 bases from J, with 11 bases in between. The CDR3 spells CSAPVGGEQYF. The CDR3 nucleotides read TGCAGTGCTCCAGTCGGGGGCGAGCAGTACTTC.

This clone was counted a few times. The chain combines TRBV6-5 with TRBJ1-1, with 9 bases matching TRBD1. In germline, CDR1 is MNHEY, CDR2 SVGAGI. Trimming at V came to 5 bases and at J to 4 bases, leaving 5 bases not matched to a gene. The CDR3 has 14 amino acids. As DNA, the CDR3 is TGTGCCAGCAGTGCCGGGACAGGGTTCACTGAAGCTTTCTTT. It translates to CASSAGTGFTEAFF.

The V gene is TRBV7-8, the J gene TRBJ1-5, with a tentative D call TRBD1 (6 bases). Per germline, CDR1 SGHVS and CDR2 FQNEAQ. The CDR3 is 16 residues long. The V and J ends lost 0 bases and 3 bases respectively, with 12 bases between them. The DNA of the CDR3 is TGTGCCAGCAGCTTAGCTACAGGGCTAAACAATCAGCCCCAGCATTTT. Protein product: CASSLATGLNNQPQHF.

This CDR3 is CASSQGGGRGHEKLFF. In DNA, the CDR3 is TGCGCCAGCAGCCAAGGAGGTGGCAGGGGTCACGAAAAACTGTTTTTT. This rearrangement joins TRBV4-3 to TRBJ1-4; D perhaps matches TRBD1 (6 bases). With 1 base removed from V and 8 bases from J, the gap between germline ends came to 17 bases. Looked up from germline, CDR1 is LGHNA and CDR2 is YSLEER. The CDR3 covers 16 residues.